This note documents a single TCR beta chain sequence. Its antigen is not identified. The record originates from a study of PD-1 blockade in classical Hodgkin lymphoma. Across the study: With a 2-week interval, patients received intravenous nivolumab at 3 mg/kg. General study points: It was reported that newly diagnosed patients had less baseline TCR diversity than healthy donors. CD8+ TCR diversity did not rise significantly by C4D1, unlike CD4+.

Each of the patients experienced relapse following autologous stem cell transplantation, and their brentuximab vedotin exposure differed. Clones were sequenced by immunoSEQ multiplex PCR, and TCRdb holds only the in-frame ones, with some missing. This repertoire shows 20,000 or so clones, roughly 80% found once; its top ten account for approximately 24%. The receptor was derived from a human donor with classical Hodgkin lymphoma. The sample in question was peripheral blood mononuclear cells (PBMCs), obtained at baseline.

The CDR3 spells CASGLAPGLAGPTGLTDTQYF. The CDR3 DNA sequence: TGTGCTAGTGGTTTGGCACCGGGACTAGCGGGCCCCACGGGCCTGACAGATACGCAGTATTTT. The gene calls are TRBV12-5 and TRBJ2-3; TRBD2 agrees at 12 bases. The CDR3 is made up of 21 amino acids. Per germline, CDR1 LGHNT and CDR2 FRNRAP. The trim removed 1 base at V and 3 bases at J, leaving 17 bases unmatched.